Below are 15 T cell receptor beta chains sequenced from a single sample in a study of shared clonotypes between healthy human individuals. The method was immunoSEQ multiplex PCR; TCRdb's version includes in-frame clones alone and lacks a portion of them. The sample has about 2.3 million clones; about nine tenths are singletons. Sequenced sample: naive CD4+ T cells from PBMCs. Subset defined: CD45RA+ positively selected. These receptors all stem from a man between 18 and 35 years old in good health. Some clones in this sample may be carry-over from other donors' samples.

The rearrangement links TRBV4-1 to TRBJ2-7; TRBD1 agrees at 7 bases. The junction had 22 bases not matched to a gene; V was cut back by 4 bases and J by 1 base. Germline values: CDR1 MGHRA, CDR2 YSYEKL. This CDR3 region has 20 residues. The CDR3 DNA sequence: TGCGCCAGCAGCCCGTCCTGGATCACAGGGGCCCGAGGATCATCCTACGAGCAGTACTTC. Its translation is CASSPSWITGARGSSYEQYF.

The chain recombines TRBV7-3 with TRBJ2-1; no definite D call. The V gene lost 3 bases and the J gene lost 5 bases, with 5 bases spanning the gap. The CDR3 covers 12 residues. From germline, CDR1 is SGHTA and CDR2 FQGTGA. The CDR3 spells CASSFLHNEQFF. The CDR3 DNA follows: TGTGCCAGCAGCTTCTTGCACAATGAGCAGTTCTTC.

The chain recombines TRBV29-1 with TRBJ1-2; D unresolved. This CDR3 has 13 residues. The germline V gene encodes CDR1 SQVTM and CDR2 ANQGSEA. The V end was cut by 3 bases, the J end by 4 bases, with 12 bases between. The CDR3 protein is CSVEYAPTYGYTF. The CDR3 coding sequence is TGCAGCGTTGAGTACGCCCCTACCTATGGCTACACCTTC.

The chain couples TRBV15 to TRBJ1-2, with D unresolved. CDR1 and CDR2 (germline): LNHNV, YYDKDF (reference sequence). The CDR3 sequence is 14 residues long. Trimming cost V 0 bases and J 7 bases, with 12 bases left between them. The CDR3: CATSRDSALSGYTF. DNA for the CDR3: TGTGCCACCAGCAGAGATAGTGCCCTGAGTGGCTACACCTTC.

This clone was counted once. The rearrangement joins TRBV7-2 to TRBJ1-2; D gene uncertain. V lost 5 bases, J lost 5 bases, and 9 bases lay in between. Germline V CDR1 and CDR2: SGHTA, FQGNSA. The length of the CDR3 is 12 residues. CDR3 in DNA: TGTGCCAGCAGCCCGGACCAATATGGCTACACCTTC. Residues: CASSPDQYGYTF.

This clone was detected only a few times. The chain joins TRBV10-3 to TRBJ1-1; D is possibly TRBD1 (5 bases). This CDR3 comprises 13 residues. The germline V gene has CDR1 ENHRY and CDR2 SYGVKD. Trimming cost V 10 bases and J 4 bases, with 16 bases left between them. CDR3 DNA: TGTGCCACCCGGACACCCTCGGGCACTGAAGCTTTCTTT. Translating it yields CATRTPSGTEAFF.

V usage is TRBV6-5 and J usage is TRBJ2-2; D is undetermined. Germline CDR1 and CDR2: MNHEY and SVGAGI. CDR3 length: 14 residues. The V end was cut by 0 bases, the J end by 4 bases, with 6 bases between. CDR3 sequence reads: CASSYSVGTGELFF. CDR3 coding DNA: TGTGCCAGCAGTTACTCTGTCGGCACCGGGGAGCTGTTTTTT.

The chain links TRBV10-3 to TRBJ2-1, with D perhaps given as TRBD1 or TRBD2 (5 bases each). From germline, CDR1 is ENHRY and CDR2 SYGVKD. Trimming shortened V by 9 bases and J by 5 bases, and 14 bases separated the two germline ends. CDR3 size: 13 residues. CDR3 in amino acids: CAMGPSLDNEQFF. CDR3 nucleotides: TGTGCCATGGGACCTTCCCTTGACAATGAGCAGTTCTTC.

The chain uses TRBV18 and TRBJ1-1; TRBD1 matches at 11 bases. V was pared by 3 bases and J by 4 bases, with 7 bases of the junction left unmatched. The CDR3 has 16 amino acids. Germline-derived CDR1 and CDR2 are KGHSH and LQKENI. DNA of the CDR3: TGTGCCAGCTCACCGGGGACAGGGGGGGATGGCACTGAAGCTTTCTTT. This sequence encodes CASSPGTGGDGTEAFF.

The gene calls are TRBV5-1 and TRBJ2-2; 7 bases are a match to TRBD2. V was pared by 1 base and J by 1 base, with 16 bases of the junction left unmatched. The V gene's germline CDR1 is SGHRS and CDR2 YFSETQ. The CDR3 has 20 residues. The CDR3 sequence is CASSLWYPLKREGNTGELFF. The CDR3 DNA follows: TGCGCCAGCAGCTTGTGGTACCCTCTTAAAAGGGAGGGGAACACCGGGGAGCTGTTTTTT. Looking up the rest from reference TRBV5-1 and TRBJ2-2 gives the full variable domain: KAGVTQTPRYLIKTRGQQVTLSCSPISGHRSVSWYQQTPGQGLQFLFEYFSETQRNKGNFPGRFSGRQFSNSRSEMNVSTLELGDSALYLCASSLWYPLKREGNTGELFFGEGSRLTVL.

This clone was recorded only once. V and J are TRBV2 and TRBJ1-5; perhaps TRBD1 as D (6 bases). Trimming removed 5 bases from V and 3 bases from J, with 17 bases in between. Germline V lookup: CDR1 SNHLY, CDR2 FYNNEI. CDR3 length: 16 amino acids. DNA of the CDR3: TGTGCCAGCAGTCCTTTGGCAGGGGACCCCAATCAGCCCCAGCATTTT. Residues: CASSPLAGDPNQPQHF. The whole variable domain, remainder taken from reference TRBV2 and TRBJ1-5, is EPEVTQTPSHQVTQMGQEVILRCVPISNHLYFYWYRQILGQKVEFLVSFYNNEISEKSEIFDDQFSVERPDGSNFTLKIRSTKLEDSAMYFCASSPLAGDPNQPQHFGDGTRLSIL.

The chain couples TRBV4-1 to TRBJ2-5, with 8 bases lining up with TRBD2. Germline-derived CDR1 and CDR2 are MGHRA and YSYEKL. This CDR3 has 18 residues. V lost 1 base, J lost 5 bases, and 15 bases stayed unmatched. DNA of the CDR3: TGCGCCAGCAGCCAAGGTTATAGTAAGGGACTAGGGGTGGAGACCCAGTACTTC. Its protein is CASSQGYSKGLGVETQYF.

A word on this clone: At the DNA level, this CDR3 is encoded by other sequences in the same sample as well. This chain links TRBV5-1 with TRBJ1-6; 9 bases agree with TRBD1. The CDR3 sequence is 15 residues long. CDR1 is SGHRS and CDR2 is YFSETQ in the germline V gene. Losses at the gene ends were 0 bases for V and 7 bases for J; bases not matched to a gene: 2. CDR3 residues: CASSLGTGDNSPLHF. The DNA of the CDR3 is TGCGCCAGCAGCTTGGGGACAGGGGACAATTCACCCCTCCACTTT.

J is TRBJ2-1 and V is TRBV19, with unresolved D. Per the germline V gene, CDR1 is LNHDA and CDR2 is SQIVND (reference sequence). This CDR3 has 15 amino acids. V lost 3 bases to trimming and J lost 9 bases, with 18 bases between them. The chain's CDR3 is CASSIMGGVKGEQFF. The DNA of the CDR3 is TGTGCCAGTAGTATCATGGGCGGAGTTAAGGGTGAGCAGTTCTTC.

The genes are TRBV18 and TRBJ2-3, with unresolved D. CDR1 and CDR2 from the germline V gene are KGHSH and LQKENI. The length of the CDR3 is 15 residues. The V end lost 3 bases, the J end lost 0 bases, and 10 bases lay between the germline ends. The CDR3 bases are TGTGCCAGCTCACCCCGGTCGCTTAGCACAGATACGCAGTATTTT. Translation: CASSPRSLSTDTQYF.